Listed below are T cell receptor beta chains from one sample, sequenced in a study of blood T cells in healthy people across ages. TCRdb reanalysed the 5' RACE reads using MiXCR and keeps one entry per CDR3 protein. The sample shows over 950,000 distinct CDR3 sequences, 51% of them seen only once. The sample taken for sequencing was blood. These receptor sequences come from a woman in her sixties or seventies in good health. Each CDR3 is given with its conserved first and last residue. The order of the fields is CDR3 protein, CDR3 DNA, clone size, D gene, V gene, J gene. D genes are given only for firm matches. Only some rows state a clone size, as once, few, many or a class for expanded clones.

CDR3aa: CASSKGVSYNEQYF
CDR3nt: TGTGCCAGCAGTAAGGGTGTTTCCTACAATGAGCAGTACTTC
abundance: -
d_gene: -
v_gene: TRBV6-1
j_gene: TRBJ2-7

CDR3aa: CASSSGTGGFDEQFF
CDR3nt: TGCGCCAGCAGCTCCGGGACAGGGGGGTTCGATGAGCAGTTCTTC
abundance: -
d_gene: TRBD1
v_gene: TRBV10-2
j_gene: TRBJ2-1

CDR3aa: CASSLAASGAPYEQYF
CDR3nt: TGCGCCAGCAGCTTGGCAGCTAGCGGAGCCCCCTACGAGCAGTACTTC
abundance: few
d_gene: TRBD2
v_gene: TRBV5-1
j_gene: TRBJ2-7

CDR3aa: CASSLGGSLTDTQYF
CDR3nt: TGTGCCAGCAGCTTAGGCGGGAGTCTAACAGATACGCAGTATTTT
abundance: few
d_gene: TRBD2
v_gene: TRBV7-2
j_gene: TRBJ2-3

CDR3aa: CATSKGQYQETQYF
CDR3nt: TGTGCCACCAGCAAGGGACAGTACCAAGAGACCCAGTACTTC
abundance: -
d_gene: TRBD1
v_gene: TRBV15
j_gene: TRBJ2-5

CDR3aa: CASSPGWSPDTQYF
CDR3nt: TGTGCCAGCAGCCCAGGGTGGAGTCCAGATACGCAGTATTTT
abundance: -
d_gene: -
v_gene: TRBV3-1
j_gene: TRBJ2-3

CDR3aa: CSARTGVETQYF
CDR3nt: TGCAGTGCCAGGACTGGAGTTGAGACCCAGTACTTC
abundance: -
d_gene: -
v_gene: TRBV20-1
j_gene: TRBJ2-5

CDR3aa: CSAPPFGADGYTF
CDR3nt: TGCAGTGCTCCCCCTTTTGGCGCGGATGGCTACACCTTC
abundance: many
d_gene: -
v_gene: TRBV20-1
j_gene: TRBJ1-2

CDR3aa: CASSHLAKGLTDTQYF
CDR3nt: TGCGCCAGCAGCCACCTAGCCAAGGGTCTAACAGATACGCAGTATTTT
abundance: -
d_gene: -
v_gene: TRBV4-1
j_gene: TRBJ2-3

CDR3aa: CSAGQGAQETQYF
CDR3nt: TGCAGTGCTGGACAGGGGGCCCAGGAGACCCAGTACTTC
abundance: few
d_gene: TRBD1
v_gene: TRBV20-1
j_gene: TRBJ2-5

CDR3aa: CASSSNTGYTQYF
CDR3nt: TGTGCCAGCAGCTCGAACACAGGGTATACGCAGTATTTT
abundance: many
d_gene: -
v_gene: TRBV7-2
j_gene: TRBJ2-3

CDR3aa: CAISQGSPYEQYF
CDR3nt: TGTGCCATCAGTCAGGGATCACCCTACGAGCAGTACTTC
abundance: -
d_gene: -
v_gene: TRBV10-3
j_gene: TRBJ2-7

CDR3aa: CASSSKRGYTQYF
CDR3nt: TGTGCCAGCAGCTCCAAAAGGGGTTATACGCAGTATTTT
abundance: -
d_gene: -
v_gene: TRBV28
j_gene: TRBJ2-3

CDR3aa: CSANGQGWGEKLFF
CDR3nt: TGCAGTGCGAACGGACAGGGCTGGGGTGAAAAACTGTTTTTT
abundance: once
d_gene: TRBD1
v_gene: TRBV20-1
j_gene: TRBJ1-4

CDR3aa: CASSPSGTRTGRLREGDYEQYF
CDR3nt: TGCGCCAGCAGCCCCTCTGGGACCAGGACAGGCCGATTGCGGGAGGGTGACTACGAGCAGTACTTC
abundance: -
d_gene: TRBD2
v_gene: TRBV5-1
j_gene: TRBJ2-7

CDR3aa: CASRRLAGEETQYF
CDR3nt: TGTGCCAGCAGACGACTAGCGGGAGAAGAGACCCAGTACTTC
abundance: -
d_gene: TRBD2
v_gene: TRBV7-2
j_gene: TRBJ2-5

CDR3aa: CSVFQNTEAFF
CDR3nt: TGCAGCGTTTTCCAGAACACTGAAGCTTTCTTT
abundance: -
d_gene: -
v_gene: TRBV29-1
j_gene: TRBJ1-1

CDR3aa: CASSVAVGLAVGETQYF
CDR3nt: TGTGCCAGCAGCGTAGCAGTGGGGCTAGCGGTGGGAGAGACCCAGTACTTC
abundance: -
d_gene: TRBD2
v_gene: TRBV9
j_gene: TRBJ2-5

CDR3aa: CAISGGDRLADTQYF
CDR3nt: TGTGCCATCAGTGGTGGGGACAGGCTCGCAGATACGCAGTATTTT
abundance: -
d_gene: TRBD1
v_gene: TRBV10-3
j_gene: TRBJ2-3

CDR3aa: CASSLKDRAPYEQYF
CDR3nt: TGTGCCAGCAGTTTAAAGGACAGGGCCCCCTACGAGCAGTACTTC
abundance: many
d_gene: TRBD1
v_gene: TRBV27
j_gene: TRBJ2-7

CDR3aa: CSALARNSYEQYF
CDR3nt: TGCAGCGCTTTAGCTCGGAACTCCTACGAGCAGTACTTC
abundance: -
d_gene: -
v_gene: TRBV29-1
j_gene: TRBJ2-7

CDR3aa: CSPQRAGNDNEQYF
CDR3nt: TGCAGTCCGCAGCGGGCGGGGAACGACAATGAGCAGTACTTC
abundance: -
d_gene: -
v_gene: TRBV20-1
j_gene: TRBJ2-5

CDR3aa: CSVTTGTGGNQPQHF
CDR3nt: TGCAGCGTAACAACCGGGACAGGGGGGAATCAGCCCCAGCATTTT
abundance: few
d_gene: TRBD1
v_gene: TRBV29-1
j_gene: TRBJ1-5

CDR3aa: CASSQVGSPSYNEQYF
CDR3nt: TGCGCCAGCAGCCAAGTGGGCAGTCCATCCTACAATGAGCAGTACTTC
abundance: -
d_gene: -
v_gene: TRBV4-1
j_gene: TRBJ2-7

CDR3aa: CASSQGSSHEQYF
CDR3nt: TGCGCCAGCAGCCAAGGATCATCCCACGAGCAGTACTTC
abundance: -
d_gene: -
v_gene: TRBV4-1
j_gene: TRBJ2-7

CDR3aa: CASSRWGLNQPQHF
CDR3nt: TGTGCCAGTAGCCGTTGGGGACTCAATCAGCCCCAGCATTTT
abundance: -
d_gene: -
v_gene: TRBV19
j_gene: TRBJ1-5

CDR3aa: CASSERRGRGNEKLFF
CDR3nt: TGTGCCAGCAGTGAACGCAGGGGGAGGGGGAATGAAAAACTGTTTTTT
abundance: -
d_gene: TRBD1
v_gene: TRBV2
j_gene: TRBJ1-4

CDR3aa: CASSFWVGGSPQETQYF
CDR3nt: TGTGCCAGCAGTTTTTGGGTTGGCGGGAGCCCCCAAGAGACCCAGTACTTC
abundance: -
d_gene: TRBD2
v_gene: TRBV28
j_gene: TRBJ2-5

CDR3aa: CASSEETGNNSPLHF
CDR3nt: TGTGCCAGCAGTGAAGAGACAGGGAACAATTCACCCCTCCACTTT
abundance: -
d_gene: TRBD1
v_gene: TRBV2
j_gene: TRBJ1-6

CDR3aa: CAWKTPQQDTEAFF
CDR3nt: TGTGCCTGGAAAACCCCTCAGCAGGACACTGAAGCTTTCTTT
abundance: once
d_gene: -
v_gene: TRBV30
j_gene: TRBJ1-1

CDR3aa: CASSQGRTTTQYF
CDR3nt: TGCGCCAGCAGCCAAGGTAGGACTACAACGCAGTATTTT
abundance: -
d_gene: -
v_gene: TRBV4-3
j_gene: TRBJ2-3

CDR3aa: CSVGVGHNTEAFF
CDR3nt: TGCAGCGTTGGCGTGGGCCATAACACTGAAGCTTTCTTT
abundance: -
d_gene: -
v_gene: TRBV29-1
j_gene: TRBJ1-1

CDR3aa: CSVVGLAGGAGDTQYF
CDR3nt: TGCAGCGTCGTGGGACTAGCGGGAGGGGCAGGGGATACGCAGTATTTT
abundance: few
d_gene: TRBD2
v_gene: TRBV29-1
j_gene: TRBJ2-3